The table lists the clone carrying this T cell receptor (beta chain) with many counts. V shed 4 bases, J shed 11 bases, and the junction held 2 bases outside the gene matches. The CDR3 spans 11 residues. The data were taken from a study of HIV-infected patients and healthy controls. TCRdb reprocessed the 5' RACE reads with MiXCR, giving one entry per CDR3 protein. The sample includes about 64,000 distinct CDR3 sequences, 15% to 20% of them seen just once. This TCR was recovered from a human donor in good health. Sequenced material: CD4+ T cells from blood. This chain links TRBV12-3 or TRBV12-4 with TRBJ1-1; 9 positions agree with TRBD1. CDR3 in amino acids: CASSSGTGAFF. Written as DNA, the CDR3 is TGTGCCAGCAGTTCCGGGACAGGGGCTTTCTTT.